This T cell receptor beta chain came from a study of blood T cell repertoires in COVID-19. Study in general: T cells, B-cell-depleted T cells, or PBMCs provided the cDNA or gDNA that served as material.

TCRdb's table, derived via immunoSEQ multiplex PCR, lists solely in-frame clones and lacks some. The sample contains around 180,000 clones, 85% of which appear only once. The germline gives CDR1 SGDLS, CDR2 YYNGEE. Trimming took 4 bases from V and 6 from J; bases not matched to a gene: 10. The CDR3 sequence is 16 residues long. Specimen: peripheral blood. The J gene is TRBJ2-1, the V gene TRBV9; 10 positions match TRBD2. This TCR was sampled from a person aged 70 to 79 with COVID-19, enrolled during active disease. CDR3 bases: TGTGCCAGCAGCCCCCCGGGACTAGCGTCTGGCAATGAGCAGTTCTTC. It encodes CASSPPGLASGNEQFF.